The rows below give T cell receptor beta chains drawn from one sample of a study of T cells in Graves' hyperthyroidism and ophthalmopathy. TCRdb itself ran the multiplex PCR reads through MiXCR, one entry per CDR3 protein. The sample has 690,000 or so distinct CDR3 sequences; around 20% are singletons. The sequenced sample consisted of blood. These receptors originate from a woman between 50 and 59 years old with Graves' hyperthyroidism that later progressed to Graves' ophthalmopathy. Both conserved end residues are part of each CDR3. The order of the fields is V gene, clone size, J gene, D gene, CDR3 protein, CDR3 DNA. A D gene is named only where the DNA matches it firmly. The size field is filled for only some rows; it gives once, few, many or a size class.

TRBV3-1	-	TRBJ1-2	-	CASSQEFSPNYGYTF	TGCGCCAGCAGCCAAGAGTTCAGTCCTAACTATGGCTACACCTTC
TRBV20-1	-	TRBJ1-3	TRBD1	CSASGGTSGNTIYF	TGCAGTGCTTCAGGGGGAACCTCTGGAAACACCATATATTTT
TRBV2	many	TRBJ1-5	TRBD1	CASRGDRGLQPQHF	TGTGCCAGCAGGGGGGACAGGGGGCTTCAGCCCCAGCATTTT
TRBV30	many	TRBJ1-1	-	CAWRRINTEAFF	TGTGCCTGGAGACGGATAAACACTGAAGCTTTCTTT
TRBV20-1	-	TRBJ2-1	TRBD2	CSASPSGGIYNEQFF	TGCAGTGCTAGTCCTAGCGGGGGGATTTACAATGAGCAGTTCTTC
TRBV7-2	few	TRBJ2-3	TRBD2	CASSRGLAGTSTDTQYF	TGTGCCAGCTCCAGAGGCCTAGCGGGCACTAGCACAGATACGCAGTATTTT
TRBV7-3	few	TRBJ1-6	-	CASSVGPNSPLHF	TGTGCCAGCAGCGTGGGACCTAATTCACCCCTCCACTTT
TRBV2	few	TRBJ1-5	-	CASSEGINQPQHF	TGTGCCAGCAGTGAGGGGATCAATCAGCCCCAGCATTTT
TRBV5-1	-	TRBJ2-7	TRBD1	CASSLPGTGECEQYF	TGCGCCAGCAGCTTGCCCGGGACAGGGGAGTGCGAGCAGTACTTC
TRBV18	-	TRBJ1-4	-	CASSPVRETGEKLFF	TGTGCCAGCTCACCTGTCCGGGAAACGGGGGAAAAACTGTTTTTT
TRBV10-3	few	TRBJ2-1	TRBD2	CAIGEAGAGNEQFF	TGTGCCATCGGGGAAGCGGGGGCCGGAAATGAGCAGTTCTTC
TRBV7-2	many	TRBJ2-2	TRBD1	CASSSGTGYTGELFF	TGTGCCAGCAGCTCCGGGACAGGATACACCGGGGAGCTGTTTTTT
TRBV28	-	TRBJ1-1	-	CASSFSNSNGAFF	TGTGCCAGCAGTTTTAGTAATTCCAACGGAGCTTTCTTT
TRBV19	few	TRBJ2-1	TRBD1	CASSTPGQYYEQFF	TGTGCCAGTAGTACTCCGGGACAGTATTATGAGCAGTTCTTC
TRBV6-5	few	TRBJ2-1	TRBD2	CASSYHPLAGEQFF	TGTGCCAGCAGTTATCATCCCTTAGCGGGGGAGCAGTTCTTC
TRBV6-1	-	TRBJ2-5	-	CASRGLGAGETQYF	TGTGCCAGCAGGGGTTTAGGGGCGGGGGAGACCCAGTACTTC
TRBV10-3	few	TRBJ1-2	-	CAISAWTEGYGYTF	TGTGCCATCAGTGCCTGGACAGAGGGGTATGGCTACACCTTC
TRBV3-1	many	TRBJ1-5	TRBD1	CASSQSRDRGHQPQHF	TGTGCCAGCAGCCAGAGCCGGGACAGGGGGCACCAGCCCCAGCATTTT
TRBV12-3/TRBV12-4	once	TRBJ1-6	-	CASSFAIPLSPVHF	TGTGCCAGCAGTTTCGCGATACCGCTTTCACCCGTCCACTTT
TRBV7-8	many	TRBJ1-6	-	CASSLVSAAENSPLHF	TGTGCCAGCAGCTTAGTCTCCGCGGCAGAAAATTCACCCCTCCACTTT
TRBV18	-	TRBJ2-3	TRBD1	CASSTPGQGSTDTQYF	TGTGCCAGCTCAACCCCGGGACAGGGTAGCACAGATACGCAGTATTTT
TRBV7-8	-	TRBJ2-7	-	CASSSALARAYEQYF	TGTGCCAGCAGCTCCGCCTTGGCCAGGGCCTACGAGCAGTACTTC
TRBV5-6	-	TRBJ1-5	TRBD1	CASSVGQGYNQPQHF	TGTGCCAGCAGCGTGGGACAGGGGTACAATCAGCCCCAGCATTTT
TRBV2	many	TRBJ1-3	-	CASSPFPKAGNTIYF	TGTGCCAGCAGCCCCTTCCCGAAGGCTGGAAACACCATATATTTT
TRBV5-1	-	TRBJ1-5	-	CASSLVSGYGQPQHF	TGCGCCAGCAGCTTGGTGTCGGGGTACGGTCAGCCCCAGCATTTT
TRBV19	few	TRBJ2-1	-	CASSTSGPYNEQFF	TGTGCCAGTAGTACCTCCGGGCCCTACAATGAGCAGTTCTTC
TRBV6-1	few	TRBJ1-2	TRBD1	CASSPQGVHGYTF	TGTGCCAGCAGTCCCCAGGGGGTTCATGGCTACACCTTC
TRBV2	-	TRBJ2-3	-	CASSGRGLHRDTQYF	TGTGCCAGCAGTGGCCGTGGACTTCATAGGGATACGCAGTATTTT
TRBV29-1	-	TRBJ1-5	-	CSVEDGGSNQPQHF	TGCAGCGTTGAAGATGGGGGTAGCAATCAGCCCCAGCATTTT
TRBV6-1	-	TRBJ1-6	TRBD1	CASRRTGGSYNSPLHF	TGTGCCAGCAGACGTACAGGGGGCTCCTATAATTCACCCCTCCACTTT
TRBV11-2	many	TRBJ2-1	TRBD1	CASSLWDTGESYNEQFF	TGTGCCAGCAGCTTATGGGACACAGGGGAGTCCTACAATGAGCAGTTCTTC
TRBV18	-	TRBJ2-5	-	CASSPPGRKYF	TGTGCCAGCTCACCACCGGGGAGGAAGTACTTC
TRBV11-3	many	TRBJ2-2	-	CASSWTVNTGELFF	TGTGCCAGCAGCTGGACAGTCAACACCGGGGAGCTGTTTTTT
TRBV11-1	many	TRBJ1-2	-	CASSLSDGNYGYTF	TGTGCCAGCAGCTTGTCAGATGGGAACTATGGCTACACCTTC
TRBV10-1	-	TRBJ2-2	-	CAGPPEGHGELFF	TGCGCCGGCCCCCCGGAGGGTCACGGGGAGCTGTTTTTT
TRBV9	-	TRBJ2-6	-	CASRSSTAGANVLTF	TGTGCCAGCAGATCCAGCACCGCCGGGGCCAACGTCCTGACTTTC
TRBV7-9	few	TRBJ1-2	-	CASSFVEGYGYTF	TGTGCCAGCAGCTTCGTTGAGGGTTATGGTTACACCTTC
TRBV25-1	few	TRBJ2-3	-	CASSEPTGTRGGTQYF	TGTGCCAGCAGTGAACCGACGGGAACCAGAGGCGGTACGCAGTATTTT
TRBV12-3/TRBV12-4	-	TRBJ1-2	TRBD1	CASSFGWDRGSGGYTF	TGTGCCAGCAGTTTTGGTTGGGACAGGGGGTCTGGTGGCTACACCTTC
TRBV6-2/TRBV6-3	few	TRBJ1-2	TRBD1	CASSNYRDRKVYGYTF	TGTGCCAGCAGTAACTACCGGGACAGAAAGGTCTATGGCTACACCTTC
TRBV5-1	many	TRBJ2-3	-	CASSSARDSTDTQYF	TGCGCCAGCAGCTCGGCCAGGGATAGCACAGATACGCAGTATTTT
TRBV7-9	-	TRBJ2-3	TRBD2	CASSFLTAGTSGGKDTQYF	TGTGCCAGCAGCTTTCTAACAGCCGGGACTAGCGGGGGTAAAGATACGCAGTATTTT
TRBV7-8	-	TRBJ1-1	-	CASSLMAVPNTEAFF	TGTGCCAGCAGCTTAATGGCAGTCCCTAACACTGAAGCTTTCTTT
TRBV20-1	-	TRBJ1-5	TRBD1	CSARDRGYQPQHF	TGCAGTGCTCGGGACAGGGGTTATCAGCCCCAGCATTTT
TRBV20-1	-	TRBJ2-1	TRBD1	CSAFPAGGPSYNEQFF	TGCAGTGCCTTCCCGGCAGGGGGCCCTTCCTACAATGAGCAGTTCTTC
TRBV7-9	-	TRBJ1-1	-	CASSQQGRPWLNTEAFF	TGTGCCAGCAGCCAACAGGGCCGTCCTTGGTTGAACACTGAAGCTTTCTTT
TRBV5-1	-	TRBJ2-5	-	CASSATTQKETQYF	TGCGCCAGCAGCGCCACCACTCAGAAAGAGACCCAGTACTTC
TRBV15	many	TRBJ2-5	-	CATSRDRDGPQETQYF	TGTGCCACCAGCAGAGATCGGGACGGACCACAAGAGACCCAGTACTTC
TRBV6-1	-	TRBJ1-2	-	CASRNPRGVNYGYTF	TGTGCCAGCAGAAACCCCCGGGGGGTTAACTATGGCTACACCTTC
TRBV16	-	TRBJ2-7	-	CASSQSYDGYEQYF	TGTGCCAGCAGCCAATCGTATGACGGTTACGAGCAGTACTTC
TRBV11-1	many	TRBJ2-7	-	CASSAAGAYEQYF	TGTGCCAGCAGCGCGGCCGGGGCCTACGAGCAGTACTTC
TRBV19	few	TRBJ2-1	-	CASTDKTTYNEQFF	TGTGCCAGCACAGACAAAACGACCTACAATGAGCAGTTCTTC
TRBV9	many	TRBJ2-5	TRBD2	CASSLSGAQETQYF	TGTGCCAGCAGCCTTAGCGGGGCTCAAGAGACCCAGTACTTC
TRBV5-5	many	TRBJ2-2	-	CASSLTPTANTGELFF	TGTGCCAGCAGCTTGACCCCCACAGCCAACACCGGGGAGCTGTTTTTT
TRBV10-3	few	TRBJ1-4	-	CAISESTRGNEKLFF	TGTGCCATCAGTGAGTCCACCAGGGGTAATGAAAAACTGTTTTTT
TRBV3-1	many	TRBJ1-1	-	CASSQGSRAGEAFF	TGTGCCAGCAGCCAAGGGAGCAGGGCGGGTGAAGCTTTCTTT
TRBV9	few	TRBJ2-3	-	CASSVASSGQITDTQYF	TGTGCCAGCAGCGTAGCTAGTAGCGGCCAAATCACAGATACGCAGTATTTT